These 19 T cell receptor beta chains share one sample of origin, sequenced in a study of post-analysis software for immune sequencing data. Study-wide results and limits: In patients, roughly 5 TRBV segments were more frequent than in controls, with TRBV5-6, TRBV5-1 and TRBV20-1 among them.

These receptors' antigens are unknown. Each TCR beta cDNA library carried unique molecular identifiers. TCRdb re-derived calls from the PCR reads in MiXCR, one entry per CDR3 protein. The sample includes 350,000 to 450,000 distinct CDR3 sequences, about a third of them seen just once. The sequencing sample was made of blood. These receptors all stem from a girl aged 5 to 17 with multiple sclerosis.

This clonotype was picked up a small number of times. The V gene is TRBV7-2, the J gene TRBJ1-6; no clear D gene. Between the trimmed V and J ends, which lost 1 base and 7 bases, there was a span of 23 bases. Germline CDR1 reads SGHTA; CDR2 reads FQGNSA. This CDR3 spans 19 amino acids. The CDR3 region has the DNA TGTGCCAGCAGCTTAGTCGGTCAGCCAGGAAGGGCCACGAATTCACCCCTCCACTTT. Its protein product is CASSLVGQPGRATNSPLHF.

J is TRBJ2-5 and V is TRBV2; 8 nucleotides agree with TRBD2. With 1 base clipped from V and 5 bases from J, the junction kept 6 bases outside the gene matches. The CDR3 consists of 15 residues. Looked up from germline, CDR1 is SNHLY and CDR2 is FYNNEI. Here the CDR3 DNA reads TGTGCCAGCAGTGAAGGGGGACTAGGTGGCGAGACCCAGTACTTC. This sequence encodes CASSEGGLGGETQYF.

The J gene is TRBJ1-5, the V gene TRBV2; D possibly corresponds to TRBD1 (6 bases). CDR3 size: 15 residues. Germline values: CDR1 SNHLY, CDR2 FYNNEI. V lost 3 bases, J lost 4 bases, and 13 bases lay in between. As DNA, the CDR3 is TGTGCCAGCAGTGAGGGGGGCTCTAATAATCAGCCCCAGCATTTT. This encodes CASSEGGSNNQPQHF.

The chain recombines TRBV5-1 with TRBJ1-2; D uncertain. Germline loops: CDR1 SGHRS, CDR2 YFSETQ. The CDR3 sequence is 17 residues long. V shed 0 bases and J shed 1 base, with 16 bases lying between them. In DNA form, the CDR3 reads TGCGCCAGCAGCTTGGGGTACCAACGGCCGCTTAACTATGGCTACACCTTC. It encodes CASSLGYQRPLNYGYTF.

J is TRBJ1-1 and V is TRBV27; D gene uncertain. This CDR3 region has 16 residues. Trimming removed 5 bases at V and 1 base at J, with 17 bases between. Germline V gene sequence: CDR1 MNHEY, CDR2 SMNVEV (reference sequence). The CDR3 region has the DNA TGTGCCAGCAGTCCCGACATAGCCCCCCCGAACACTGAAGCTTTCTTT. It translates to CASSPDIAPPNTEAFF.

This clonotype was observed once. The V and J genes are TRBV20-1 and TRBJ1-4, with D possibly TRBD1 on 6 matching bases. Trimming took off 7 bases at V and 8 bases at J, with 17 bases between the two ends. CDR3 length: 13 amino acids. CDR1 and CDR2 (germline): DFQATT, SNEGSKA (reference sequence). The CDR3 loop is CSGLGGAGEKLFF. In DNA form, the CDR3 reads TGCAGTGGTCTCGGGGGGGCAGGGGAAAAACTGTTTTTT.

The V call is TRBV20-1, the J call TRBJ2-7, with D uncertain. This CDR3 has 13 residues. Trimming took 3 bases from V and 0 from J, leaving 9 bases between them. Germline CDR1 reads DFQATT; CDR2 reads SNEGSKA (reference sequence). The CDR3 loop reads CSASSLVSYEQYF. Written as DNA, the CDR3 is TGCAGTGCTAGCTCCCTAGTCTCCTACGAGCAGTACTTC.

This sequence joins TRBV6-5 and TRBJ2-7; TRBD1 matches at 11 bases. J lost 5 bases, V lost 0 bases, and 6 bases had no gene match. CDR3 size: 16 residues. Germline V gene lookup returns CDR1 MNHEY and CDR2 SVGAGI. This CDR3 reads CASSYSRDRGIHEQYF. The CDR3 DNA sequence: TGTGCCAGCAGTTACTCCCGGGACAGGGGGATACACGAGCAGTACTTC.

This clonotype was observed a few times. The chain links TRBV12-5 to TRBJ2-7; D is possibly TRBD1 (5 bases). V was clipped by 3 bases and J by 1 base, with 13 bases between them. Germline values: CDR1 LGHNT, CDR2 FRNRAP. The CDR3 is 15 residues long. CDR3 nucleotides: TGTGCTAGTGGTTTCCGCTGGGGCAGGTCCTACGAGCAGTACTTC. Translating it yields CASGFRWGRSYEQYF.

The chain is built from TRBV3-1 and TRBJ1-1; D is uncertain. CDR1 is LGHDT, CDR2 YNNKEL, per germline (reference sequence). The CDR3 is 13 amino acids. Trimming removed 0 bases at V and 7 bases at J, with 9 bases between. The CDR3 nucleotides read TGTGCCAGCAGCCAAGAGTCAGGTCTTGAAGCTTTCTTT. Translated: CASSQESGLEAFF.

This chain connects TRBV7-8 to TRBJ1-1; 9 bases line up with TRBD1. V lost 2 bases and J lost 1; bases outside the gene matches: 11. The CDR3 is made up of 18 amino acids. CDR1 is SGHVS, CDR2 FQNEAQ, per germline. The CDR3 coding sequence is TGTGCCAGCAGCTTACTCATCTACAGGGGGCCGCGGAACACTGAAGCTTTCTTT. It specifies CASSLLIYRGPRNTEAFF.

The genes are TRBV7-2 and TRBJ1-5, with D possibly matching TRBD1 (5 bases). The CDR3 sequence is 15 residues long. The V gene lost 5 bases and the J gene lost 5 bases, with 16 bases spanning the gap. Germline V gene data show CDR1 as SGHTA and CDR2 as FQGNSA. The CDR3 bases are TGTGCCAGCAGCCCGATACGGGGACCCTATCAGCCCCAGCATTTT. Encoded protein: CASSPIRGPYQPQHF.

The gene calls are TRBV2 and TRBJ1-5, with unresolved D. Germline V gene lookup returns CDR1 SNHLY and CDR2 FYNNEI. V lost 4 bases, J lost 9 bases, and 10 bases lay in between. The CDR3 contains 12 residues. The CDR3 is CASSGEEWPQHF. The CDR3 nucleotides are TGTGCCAGCAGTGGGGAGGAGTGGCCCCAGCATTTT.

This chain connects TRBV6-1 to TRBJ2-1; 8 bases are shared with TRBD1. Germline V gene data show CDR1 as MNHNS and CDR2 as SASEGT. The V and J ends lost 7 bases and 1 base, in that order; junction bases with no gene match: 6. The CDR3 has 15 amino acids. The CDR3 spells CASIPTGGSYNEQFF. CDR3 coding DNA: TGTGCCAGCATACCTACAGGGGGGTCCTACAATGAGCAGTTCTTC.

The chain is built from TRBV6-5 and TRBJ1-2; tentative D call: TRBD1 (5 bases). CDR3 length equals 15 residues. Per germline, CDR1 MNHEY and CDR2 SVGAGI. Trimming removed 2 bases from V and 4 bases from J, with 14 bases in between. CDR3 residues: CASSYQRDAGYGYTF. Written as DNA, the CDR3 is TGTGCCAGCAGTTACCAGAGGGACGCTGGCTATGGCTACACCTTC.

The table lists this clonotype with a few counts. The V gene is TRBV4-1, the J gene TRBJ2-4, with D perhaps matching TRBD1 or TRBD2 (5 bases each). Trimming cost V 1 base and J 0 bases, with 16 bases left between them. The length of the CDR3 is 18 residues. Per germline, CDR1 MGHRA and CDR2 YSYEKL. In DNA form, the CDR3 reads TGCGCCAGCAGCCAAGTTCCAGGGAAAGGACTAGCCAAAAACATTCAGTACTTC. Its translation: CASSQVPGKGLAKNIQYF.

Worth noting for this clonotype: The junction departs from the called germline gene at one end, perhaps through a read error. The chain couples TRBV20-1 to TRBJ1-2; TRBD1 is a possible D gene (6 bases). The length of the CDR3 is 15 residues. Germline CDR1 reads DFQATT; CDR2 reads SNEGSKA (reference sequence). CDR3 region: CSARDPGGGRNGNTF. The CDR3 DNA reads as TGCAGTGCTAGAGATCCCGGGGGCGGCCGTAATGGCAACACCTTC.

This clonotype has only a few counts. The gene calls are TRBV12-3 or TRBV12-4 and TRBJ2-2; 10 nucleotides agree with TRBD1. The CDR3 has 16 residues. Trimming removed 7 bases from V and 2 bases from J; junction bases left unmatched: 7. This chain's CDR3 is CASTNDRGQNTGELFF. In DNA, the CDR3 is TGTGCCAGCACAAATGACAGGGGGCAAAACACCGGGGAGCTGTTTTTT.

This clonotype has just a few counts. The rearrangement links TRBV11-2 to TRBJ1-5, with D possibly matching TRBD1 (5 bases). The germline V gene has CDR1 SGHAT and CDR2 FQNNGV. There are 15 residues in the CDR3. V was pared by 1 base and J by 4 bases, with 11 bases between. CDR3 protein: CASSLAAGPNQPQHF. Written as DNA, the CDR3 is TGTGCCAGCAGCTTAGCGGCGGGACCAAATCAGCCCCAGCATTTT.